This entry features one TCR beta chain sequence. The antigen remains undetermined. The data derive from a study of Ad26.COV2.S vaccination and SARS-CoV-2 variants. The treatment: 15 to 20 received Ad26.COV2.S at low or high dose, single or two shots; 5 received placebo; per-sample allocation not given. Sampling was performed 63 days after the first vaccine or placebo injection. CDR3 length: 12 residues. Germline V gene lookup returns CDR1 SGHRS and CDR2 YFSETQ. Trimming removed 0 bases at V and 7 bases at J, with 7 bases between. Overall study findings and caveats: Spike-specific responses of CD8+ and CD4+ T cells were reported to display substantial breadth after vaccination. Overall T cell responses may have been underestimated by the analyses of TCR breadth and depth.

Sequencing was performed with immunoSEQ multiplex PCR; in TCRdb, only in-frame clones are kept and a portion is missing. Counted here are about 350,000 clones, more than 85% occurring once; the ten biggest clones make up 5%. The chain combines TRBV5-1 with TRBJ2-5; tentative D call: TRBD2 (5 bases). The sample here was peripheral blood, taken in a trial of Ad26.COV2.S vaccine versus placebo. This TCR was recovered from a person aged 18-60 years who received the Ad26.COV2.S COVID-19 vaccine or a placebo. The CDR3 spells CASSLEEGTQYF. CDR3 nucleotide sequence: TGCGCCAGCAGCTTGGAAGAGGGGACCCAGTACTTC.